This paragraph reports one T cell receptor (beta chain). Antigen specificity is unknown. Clones were sequenced by immunoSEQ multiplex PCR, and TCRdb holds only the in-frame ones, with some missing. The data hold 150,000 to 200,000 clones, with under 90% observed a single time. This CDR3 spans 13 amino acids. The germline V and J ends were trimmed by 3 bases and 3 bases, with 10 bases remaining between them. Germline V CDR1 and CDR2: SGHDT, YYEEEE. This sample was taken from a study of cytomegalovirus exposure and HLA in healthy donors. Broader study findings: The finding came from a later analysis; first-cohort TCR clusters tended to co-occur in the roughly 110 validation repertoires. Using the classifier, cytomegalovirus status was reportedly diagnosed with high specificity and sensitivity. Cytomegalovirus association was assigned to about 150 TCR beta chains.

The source is a man aged 18 to 29 in good health and CMV-seropositive. The sequenced material came from PBMCs. J is TRBJ2-7 and V is TRBV5-6; perhaps TRBD2 as D (5 bases). In DNA form, the CDR3 reads TGTGCCAGCAGCTCCGGACTGTACTACGAGCAGTACTTC. It translates to CASSSGLYYEQYF.